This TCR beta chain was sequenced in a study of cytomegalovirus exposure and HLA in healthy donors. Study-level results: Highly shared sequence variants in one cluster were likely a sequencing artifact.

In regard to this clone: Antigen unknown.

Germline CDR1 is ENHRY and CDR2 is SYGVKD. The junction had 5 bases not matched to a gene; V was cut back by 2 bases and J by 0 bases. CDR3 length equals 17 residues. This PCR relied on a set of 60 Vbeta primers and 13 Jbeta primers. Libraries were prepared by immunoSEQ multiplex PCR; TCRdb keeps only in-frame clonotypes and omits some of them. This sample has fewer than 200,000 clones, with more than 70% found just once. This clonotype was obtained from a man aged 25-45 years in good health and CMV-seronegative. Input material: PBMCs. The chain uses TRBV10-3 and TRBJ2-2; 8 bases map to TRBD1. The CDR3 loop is CAISETDRGANTGELFF. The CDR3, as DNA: TGTGCCATCAGTGAGACTGACAGGGGCGCGAACACCGGGGAGCTGTTTTTT.